The present T cell receptor beta chain was sequenced within a study of blood T cell repertoires in COVID-19. In the study overall: Collection of acute and convalescent COVID-19 samples took place in the United States, Italy and Spain. T cells, B-cell-depleted T cells, or PBMCs provided the cDNA or gDNA that served as material.

The CDR3 is 11 amino acids. The V end was cut by 6 bases, the J end by 7 bases, with 9 bases between. CDR1 and CDR2 (germline): MNHEY, SVGEGT. Original processing notes: Amplifying reference gene primers gave estimates of nucleated cell counts. Some clones are missing from TCRdb's copy, which holds only in-frame ones; the method was immunoSEQ multiplex PCR. V, J and clone size are those of that table, while D and trimming were read from the DNA. Of 53,000 or so clones in the sample, around 80% were seen once. The chain is built from TRBV6-2 or TRBV6-3 and TRBJ1-2, with a weak D call TRBD1 (5 bases). Sequencing was performed on peripheral blood. The sequence was obtained from a man in his 60s with acute or convalescent COVID-19. CDR3 amino acids: CASSWTSGYTF. The CDR3 region has the DNA TGTGCCAGCAGCTGGACATCTGGCTACACCTTC.